This TCR beta chain was observed in a study of OX40 agonist ivuxolimab in advanced cancers. The investigators sampled blood at baseline, at cycle 4 day 1, and at cycle 7 day 1. This CDR3 is 14 amino acids long. CDR1 is SGDLS, CDR2 YYNGEE, per germline. Trimming removed 0 bases at V and 2 bases at J, with 6 bases between. About this clone: What it binds is unknown.

Profiling relied on immunoSEQ multiplex PCR, and the TCRdb table lists in-frame clones only, not all of them. The table has over 75,000 clones, around 90% seen once; the top ten hold around 0.34%. Points from the study as a whole: Among T cells, CD8+ cells averaged more expanded clones than CD4+ cells. Nonresponders included some who also had low normalized T-cell clonal expansion.

The sequence was obtained from an adult with an advanced solid tumor such as melanoma, head and neck, liver or kidney cancer. This sample comprised CD4+ or CD8+ T cells sorted from blood, obtained in a trial of the OX40 agonist ivuxolimab. The chain employs TRBV9 and TRBJ1-5; D is uncertain. The CDR3 sequence is CASSVGQGNQPQHF. DNA for the CDR3: TGTGCCAGCAGCGTAGGTCAAGGCAATCAGCCCCAGCATTTT.